One and the same sample provided the 22 T cell receptor beta chains below, sequenced in a study of Tregs in tolerant kidney transplant recipients. TCRdb keeps only in-frame clones here, not all; method: immunoSEQ multiplex PCR. This sample has some 250,000 clones; around 82% occur once, and the top ten carry around 0.61%. The source material was CD4+ T cells from blood. The origin of the receptors is a human donor in good health.

J is TRBJ1-2 and V is TRBV27; 9 bases are shared with TRBD1. The CDR3 runs 15 residues. Germline-derived CDR1 and CDR2 are MNHEY and SMNVEV (reference sequence). The ends lost 6 bases at V and 5 bases at J; junction bases unmatched: 10. The DNA for the CDR3 is TGTGCCAGCAGATTCCCGGACAGGGGCCTTTATGGCTACACCTTC. Its protein is CASRFPDRGLYGYTF.

V and J are TRBV7-2 and TRBJ1-6; the D is unclear. V was pared by 6 bases and J by 10 bases, with 19 bases between. This CDR3 has 15 amino acids. Looked up from germline, CDR1 is SGHTA and CDR2 is FQGNSA. The CDR3 loop is CASSELGGRGSPLHF. Written as DNA, the CDR3 is TGTGCCAGCAGTGAGCTGGGAGGGAGAGGATCACCCCTCCACTTT. Filled out from reference TRBV7-2 and TRBJ1-6, the complete variable domain reads GAGVSQSPSNKVTEKGKDVELRCDPISGHTALYWYRQSLGQGLEFLIYFQGNSAPDKSGLPSDRFSAERTGGSVSTLTIQRTQQEDSAVYLCASSELGGRGSPLHFGNGTRLTVT.

CDR3 loop: CASSPDREFSYTEAFF. For the CDR3, the DNA is TGTGCCAGCTCACCGGACAGGGAGTTTTCGTACACTGAAGCTTTCTTT. The V call is TRBV18, the J call TRBJ1-1; 8 bases line up with TRBD1. Per the germline V gene, CDR1 is KGHSH and CDR2 is LQKENI. The ends lost 3 bases at V and 3 bases at J; junction bases unmatched: 9. The CDR3 contains 16 residues. The full variable domain, rest sourced from reference TRBV18 and TRBJ1-1, is NAGVMQNPRHLVRRRGQEARLRCSPMKGHSHVYWYRQLPEEGLKFMVYLQKENIIDESGMPKERFSAEFPKEGPSILRIQQVVRGDSAAYFCASSPDREFSYTEAFFGQGTRLTVV.

The chain combines TRBV2 with TRBJ1-1, with a weak D call TRBD1 (6 bases). CDR1 is SNHLY, CDR2 FYNNEI, per germline. The CDR3 is 13 residues long. Trimming removed 6 bases at V and 11 bases at J, with 19 bases between. CDR3 in DNA: TGTGCCAGCAGGGCTGGACAGTCGGAGAAGGCTTTCTTT. Its translation: CASRAGQSEKAFF.

V and J are TRBV4-1 and TRBJ2-7; no reliable D call. CDR3 size: 16 residues. V was cut by 1 base and J by 2 bases, with 15 bases left in between. Germline V lookup: CDR1 MGHRA, CDR2 YSYEKL. The CDR3 loop reads CASSQVGWGLTYEQYF. The CDR3 nucleotides are TGCGCCAGCAGCCAAGTGGGATGGGGTTTGACCTACGAGCAGTACTTC.

This chain uses TRBV4-2 with TRBJ2-5; 8 positions match TRBD1. The CDR3 spans 17 residues. Germline CDR1 reads LGHNA; CDR2 reads YNFKEQ. After removal of 0 bases from V and 9 bases from J, the junction contained 15 bases not matched to a gene. CDR3 nucleotides: TGTGCCAGCAGCCAAGATACGGGACCTAAGCCACAGGGGGCCCAGTACTTC. Translating gives CASSQDTGPKPQGAQYF.

The chain combines TRBV2 with TRBJ2-5; TRBD2 matches 14 bases. The CDR3 consists of 16 residues. The germline gives CDR1 SNHLY, CDR2 FYNNEI. Trimming at V came to 5 bases and at J to 5 bases, leaving 7 bases not matched to a gene. CDR3 DNA: TGTGCCAGCAGTTCGACTAGCGGGGGGGTCTGGGAGACCCAGTACTTC. This codes for CASSSTSGGVWETQYF.

The chain employs TRBV6-5 and TRBJ2-7, with 8 bases matching TRBD2. Germline loops: CDR1 MNHEY, CDR2 SVGAGI. This CDR3 spans 14 amino acids. The V gene end was trimmed by 5 bases and the J gene end by 4 bases; junction bases not matched to a gene: 7. CDR3 in amino acids: CASSVQGLGYEQYF. CDR3 nucleotide sequence: TGTGCCAGCAGTGTACAGGGACTAGGATACGAGCAGTACTTC.

The CDR3 bases are TGTGCCATCAGTGCCGGGGATCAGCCCCAGCATTTT. It specifies CAISAGDQPQHF. The genes are TRBV10-3 and TRBJ1-5; unclear D gene. The V gene lost 4 bases and the J gene lost 5 bases, with 6 bases spanning the gap. Per germline, CDR1 ENHRY and CDR2 SYGVKD. The CDR3 has 12 amino acids.

This clone was observed a few times. J is TRBJ2-5 and V is TRBV7-8; the match to TRBD1 covers 9 bases. Judging by the DNA end, TRBJ2-7 fits better; the J call may be wrong. The CDR3 loop spans 13 amino acids. CDR1 and CDR2 (germline): SGHVS, FQNEAQ. This chain's CDR3 is CASSRDRAYEQYF. In nucleotides, the CDR3 is TGTGCCAGCAGCCGGGACAGGGCCTACGAGCAGTACTTC.

The CDR3 protein is CASSGLPGTVDRGDYGYTF. CDR3 nucleotide sequence: TGTGCCAGCAGTGGACTTCCCGGGACAGTTGATCGAGGAGACTATGGCTACACCTTC. This chain connects TRBV6-1 to TRBJ1-2; 7 nucleotides align to TRBD1. V dropped 4 bases and J dropped 3; count of bases not matched to a gene: 20. This CDR3 has 19 amino acids. Germline V gene sequence: CDR1 MNHNS, CDR2 SASEGT.

This clone turned up a few times. The rearrangement joins TRBV4-1 to TRBJ2-3; 14 bases fit TRBD2. The CDR3 totals 18 residues. From germline, CDR1 is MGHRA and CDR2 YSYEKL. With 6 bases clipped from V and 6 bases from J, the junction kept 14 bases outside the gene matches. CDR3 region: CASRKVGLAGEGQDTQYF. The CDR3 DNA follows: TGCGCCAGCAGGAAAGTGGGACTAGCGGGAGAGGGGCAGGATACGCAGTATTTT.

The chain joins TRBV15 to TRBJ2-6; D is unclear. This CDR3 region has 13 residues. Per germline, CDR1 LNHNV and CDR2 YYDKDF (reference sequence). Deletions cut 5 bases from V and 2 bases from J, with 4 bases between. The CDR3 is CATSGPGANVLTF. In DNA, the CDR3 is TGTGCCACCAGCGGCCCTGGGGCCAACGTCCTGACTTTC. Full variable domain (outside the CDR3, taken from reference TRBV15 and TRBJ2-6): DAMVIQNPRYQVTQFGKPVTLSCSQTLNHNVMYWYQQKSSQAPKLLFHYYDKDFNNEADTPDNFQSRRPNTSFCFLDIRSPGLGDTAMYLCATSGPGANVLTFGAGSRLTVL.

This rearrangement joins TRBV19 to TRBJ2-1; D might be TRBD1 (5 bases). Per the germline V gene, CDR1 is LNHDA and CDR2 is SQIVND (reference sequence). The CDR3 has 13 amino acids. Trimming stripped 5 bases from V and 7 bases from J, with 12 bases between. CDR3 DNA sequence: TGTGCCAGTAGTCCTCGACAGTTAAATGAGCAGTTCTTC. Translating it yields CASSPRQLNEQFF.

There are a few counts of this clone. The J gene is TRBJ1-1, the V gene TRBV7-9; D is uncertain. Trimming took off 4 bases at V and 0 bases at J, with 6 bases between the two ends. CDR1 and CDR2 (germline): SEHNR, FQNEAQ (reference sequence). The CDR3 is 13 amino acids. This chain's CDR3 is CASSSFMNTEAFF. DNA for the CDR3: TGTGCCAGCAGCTCATTCATGAACACTGAAGCTTTCTTT.

The rearrangement joins TRBV12-5 to TRBJ2-3; 9 bases are shared with TRBD2. Trimming cost V 6 bases and J 9 bases; bases outside gene matches: 10. The germline CDR1 and CDR2 sequences are LGHNT and FRNRAP. This CDR3 comprises 14 residues. The CDR3, as DNA: TGTGCTAGTGGGCTGGGAGCGGGAGGAAGGACGCAGTATTTT. Residues: CASGLGAGGRTQYF.

CDR3 sequence reads: CSVGGVSYEQYF. In nucleotides, the CDR3 is TGCAGCGTTGGAGGGGTGTCCTACGAGCAGTACTTC. The rearrangement uses TRBV29-1 and TRBJ2-7; D may correspond to TRBD1 or TRBD2 (5 bases each). The V gene's germline CDR1 is SQVTM and CDR2 ANQGSEA. The CDR3 contains 12 residues. Trimming removed 4 bases at V and 1 base at J, with 8 bases between.

The chain's CDR3 is CASSQPMGFGTEAFF. CDR3 coding DNA: TGTGCCAGCAGCCAACCCATGGGTTTTGGGACTGAAGCTTTCTTT. J is TRBJ1-1 and V is TRBV7-9; D is uncertain. Germline V gene lookup returns CDR1 SEHNR and CDR2 FQNEAQ (reference sequence). The V end was cut by 5 bases, the J end by 5 bases, with 18 bases between. This CDR3 has 15 amino acids.

The rearrangement links TRBV18 to TRBJ2-3, with 9 bases aligning to TRBD1. V was pared by 2 bases and J by 2 bases, with 5 bases of the junction left unmatched. Looked up from germline, CDR1 is KGHSH and CDR2 is LQKENI. The CDR3 consists of 16 residues. CDR3 DNA: TGTGCCAGCTCACCAACCCGGACAGGGGCCACAGATACGCAGTATTTT. Translated, it gives CASSPTRTGATDTQYF.

This rearrangement joins TRBV5-1 to TRBJ2-3; 9 positions match TRBD2. The CDR3 sequence is 16 residues long. V lost 4 bases, J lost 0 bases, and 6 bases stayed unmatched. The V gene's germline CDR1 is SGHRS and CDR2 YFSETQ. DNA of the CDR3: TGCGCCAGCAGCCAGACTAGCGGAGGCAGCACAGATACGCAGTATTTT. Its protein is CASSQTSGGSTDTQYF.

This chain uses TRBV11-2 with TRBJ1-1, with 7 nucleotides matching TRBD1. The CDR3 has 14 amino acids. Germline V gene sequence: CDR1 SGHAT, CDR2 FQNNGV. V trimming: 5 bases; J trimming: 6 bases; junction bases outside the gene matches: 9. This CDR3 is CASSQGGRVAEAFF. The CDR3 region has the DNA TGTGCCAGCAGCCAAGGGGGCCGGGTCGCTGAAGCTTTCTTT. Combining the CDR3 with reference TRBV11-2 and TRBJ1-1 gives the whole variable domain EAGVAQSPRYKIIEKRQSVAFWCNPISGHATLYWYQQILGQGPKLLIQFQNNGVVDDSQLPKDRFSAERLKGVDSTLKIQPAKLEDSAVYLCASSQGGRVAEAFFGQGTRLTVV.

This clone was recorded a few times. The rearrangement uses TRBV11-2 and TRBJ2-6; 8 nucleotides match TRBD1. The CDR3 runs 18 residues. The J segment lost 2 bases and the V segment lost 1 base, leaving 7 bases of the junction unmatched. Per the germline V gene, CDR1 is SGHAT and CDR2 is FQNNGV. CDR3 in amino acids: CASSLGGRGRTGANVLTF. The CDR3 DNA reads TGTGCCAGCAGCTTAGGCGGCAGGGGGCGGACTGGGGCCAACGTCCTGACTTTC.